Listed below are T cell receptor beta chains from one sample, sequenced in a study of blood T cell repertoires in COVID-19. Repertoires were generated with immunoSEQ multiplex PCR, while TCRdb's copy carries only in-frame clones and drops some. The data show about 300,000 clones, with approximately 84% seen just once and 4% to 5% held by the top ten. Specimen: PBMCs or T cells enriched from blood (not recorded which). These receptors all stem from a man aged 25-40 years who had recovered from COVID-19. Each CDR3 is given with its conserved first and last residue. The order of the fields is clone size, J gene, V gene, D gene, CDR3 protein, CDR3 DNA. The D gene is left open where the match is weak. Where a row states a size, it is once, few, many or the class of an expanded clone; other rows omit it.

>-|TRBJ2-2|TRBV19|TRBD2
CASKAGGGAYTGELFF
TGTGCCAGTAAGGCGGGAGGGGGCGCGTATACCGGGGAGCTGTTTTTT
>-|TRBJ2-5|TRBV19|TRBD2
CASSPRGTSNQETQYF
TGTGCCAGTAGCCCCCGTGGGACTAGCAACCAAGAGACCCAGTACTTC
>once|TRBJ2-7|TRBV6-6|-
CASRSPRGSEQYF
TGTGCCAGCCGCTCGCCGAGAGGGAGCGAGCAGTACTTC
>-|TRBJ2-3|TRBV2|-
CASSDKQDTQYF
TGTGCCAGCAGTGACAAACAAGATACGCAGTATTTT
>-|TRBJ1-1|TRBV5-1|-
CASSLGEAGEAFF
TGCGCCAGCAGCTTGGGGGAGGCCGGTGAAGCTTTCTTT
>few|TRBJ1-2|TRBV5-4|-
CASSLDRANYGYTF
TGTGCCAGCAGCTTGGACAGGGCTAACTATGGCTACACCTTC
>-|TRBJ2-7|TRBV18|-
CASSPAGMSSYEQYF
TGTGCCAGCTCACCAGCAGGGATGAGTTCCTACGAGCAGTACTTC
>once|TRBJ1-6|TRBV28|-
CASITGNSYNSPLHF
TGTGCCAGCATTACAGGGAATTCCTATAATTCACCCCTCCACTTT
>few|TRBJ2-6|TRBV5-5|-
CASSLNSLSGANVLTF
TGTGCCAGCAGCTTGAATTCCCTCTCTGGGGCCAACGTCCTGACTTTC
>few|TRBJ1-3|TRBV7-9|TRBD1
CASSLKGQVSGNTIYF
TGTGCCAGCAGCCTTAAGGGACAGGTCTCTGGAAACACCATATATTTT
>-|TRBJ1-2|TRBV6-2/TRBV6-3|-
CASGQTGRPEPTF
TGTGCCAGCGGCCAGACAGGCCGACCAGAGCCAACCTTC
>-|TRBJ2-5|TRBV7-9|TRBD1
CASSDRTGGPQETQYF
TGTGCCAGCAGCGACCGGACAGGGGGACCCCAAGAGACCCAGTACTTC
>few|TRBJ2-7|TRBV4-1|-
CASSQDLNPGTPYEQYF
TGCGCCAGCAGCCAAGATCTAAACCCTGGGACACCATACGAGCAGTACTTC
>-|TRBJ1-1|TRBV6-6|TRBD1
CASRFTGEGTEAFF
TGTGCCAGCAGATTTACAGGGGAAGGGACTGAAGCTTTCTTT
>-|TRBJ1-1|TRBV20-1|-
CSASIGDTEAFF
TGCAGTGCTAGTATCGGGGACACTGAAGCTTTCTTT
>-|TRBJ1-5|TRBV5-1|-
CASSWGMTGPNQPQHF
TGCGCCAGCAGCTGGGGAATGACAGGTCCAAATCAGCCCCAGCATTTT
>-|TRBJ2-2|TRBV7-2|TRBD1
CASIGTANTGELFF
TGTGCCAGCATAGGGACAGCGAACACCGGGGAGCTGTTTTTT
>-|TRBJ1-5|TRBV10-1|-
CASSEVLNQPQHF
TGCGCCAGCAGTGAGGTCCTCAATCAGCCCCAGCATTTT
>-|TRBJ2-7|TRBV11-3|TRBD2
CASSRTSGRYEQYF
TGTGCCAGCAGCCGGACTAGCGGGAGATACGAGCAGTACTTC
>-|TRBJ1-2|TRBV4-1|-
CASSQAGQLYGYTF
TGCGCCAGCAGCCAAGCAGGACAGCTCTATGGCTACACCTTC
>-|TRBJ2-3|TRBV4-2|TRBD2
CASRGTSLQWGADTQYF
TGTGCCAGCCGCGGGACTAGCCTGCAATGGGGCGCAGATACGCAGTATTTT
>few|TRBJ1-1|TRBV6-1|-
CASSEEMGSYAEAFF
TGTGCCAGCAGTGAAGAAATGGGCAGTTACGCTGAAGCTTTCTTT
>-|TRBJ1-5|TRBV7-9|-
CASSLERNQPQHF
TGTGCCAGCAGCTTAGAACGGAATCAGCCCCAGCATTTT
>-|TRBJ1-1|TRBV7-6|-
CASSLLTASMNTEAFF
TGTGCCAGCAGCTTACTGACAGCCTCCATGAACACTGAAGCTTTCTTT
>-|TRBJ2-1|TRBV27|TRBD2
CASRQLAGGPGEQFF
TGTGCCAGCAGACAACTAGCGGGGGGGCCAGGTGAGCAGTTCTTC
>-|TRBJ1-5|TRBV28|-
CASSLAGALRQPQHF
TGTGCCAGCAGTTTGGCGGGGGCGCTTCGTCAGCCCCAGCATTTT
>-|TRBJ2-7|TRBV5-1|-
CASRADSSYEQYF
TGCGCCAGCAGAGCGGACAGCTCCTACGAGCAGTACTTC
>once|TRBJ2-7|TRBV6-5|-
CASSPISYEQYF
TGTGCCAGCAGTCCAATCTCCTACGAGCAGTACTTC
>-|TRBJ2-5|TRBV11-3|TRBD1
CASSSGQNQETQYF
TGTGCCAGCAGCTCGGGACAGAACCAAGAGACCCAGTACTTC
>-|TRBJ1-1|TRBV4-1|TRBD1
CASSLNRGGSTEAFF
TGCGCCAGCAGCCTGAACAGGGGTGGGAGCACTGAAGCTTTCTTT
>-|TRBJ2-2|TRBV7-2|TRBD2
CASSLILAGVRTGELFF
TGTGCCAGCAGCTTAATACTAGCGGGAGTACGGACCGGGGAGCTGTTTTTT
>-|TRBJ2-6|TRBV5-1|-
CASSLPGSGANVLTF
TGCGCCAGCAGCTTGCCGGGTTCTGGGGCCAACGTCCTGACTTTC
>once|TRBJ2-5|TRBV11-3|TRBD2
CASSLFPGGVKTQYF
TGTGCCAGCAGCTTGTTTCCGGGAGGGGTGAAGACCCAGTACTTC
>-|TRBJ1-4|TRBV10-1|-
CASSDPRAAGLFF
TGCGCCAGCAGTGACCCCCGGGCCGCGGGGCTGTTTTTT
>-|TRBJ1-5|TRBV28|TRBD1
CASSSRQGGNQPQHF
TGTGCCAGCAGTTCAAGACAGGGAGGAAATCAGCCCCAGCATTTT
>-|TRBJ2-4|TRBV5-6|TRBD2
CASSLKTSGRALIQYF
TGTGCCAGCAGCCTTAAGACTAGCGGGAGGGCCCTCATTCAGTACTTC
>few|TRBJ2-5|TRBV11-2|TRBD1
CASSWDRGSQETQYF
TGTGCCAGCAGCTGGGACAGGGGAAGCCAAGAGACCCAGTACTTC
>-|TRBJ2-7|TRBV6-5|TRBD1
CASHGADRGKYEQYF
TGTGCCTCCCACGGGGCGGACAGGGGGAAATACGAGCAGTACTTC
>-|TRBJ2-3|TRBV18|-
CASSPPSGLTSDTQYF
TGTGCCAGCTCACCCCCCTCGGGACTGACTTCAGATACGCAGTATTTT
>once|TRBJ2-7|TRBV11-3|TRBD2
CASSYGLAAEQYF
TGTGCCAGCAGCTACGGACTAGCAGCCGAGCAGTACTTC
>few|TRBJ2-3|TRBV3-1/TRBV3-2|TRBD2
CASSKWVAGQITDTQYF
TGTGCCAGCAGCAAGTGGGTAGCGGGGCAGATCACAGATACGCAGTATTTT
>-|TRBJ1-2|TRBV5-6|TRBD1
CASSAGQNSNYGYTF
TGTGCCAGCAGCGCGGGACAGAATAGCAACTATGGCTACACCTTC
>-|TRBJ1-1|TRBV12-5|TRBD1
CASGLVLGQGANTEAFF
TGTGCTAGTGGTTTGGTACTGGGACAGGGGGCGAACACTGAAGCTTTCTTT
>-|TRBJ1-2|TRBV3-1/TRBV3-2|TRBD1
CASSYGARTGAFNYGYTF
TGTGCCAGCAGCTACGGAGCTAGGACAGGGGCTTTTAACTATGGCTACACCTTC
>-|TRBJ2-5|TRBV5-6|TRBD2
CASSLEWTSGEETQYF
TGTGCCAGCAGCTTGGAATGGACTAGCGGGGAGGAGACCCAGTACTTC
>-|TRBJ1-3|TRBV7-9|-
CASSPRGGSLSSGNTIYF
TGTGCCAGCAGCCCAAGGGGGGGCTCACTCTCTTCTGGAAACACCATATATTTT
>-|TRBJ1-6|TRBV20-1|TRBD1
CSASGEGQGGNSPLHF
TGCAGTGCTAGTGGGGAGGGACAGGGAGGAAATTCACCCCTCCACTTT
>few|TRBJ1-3|TRBV19|-
CASSIRAGAGNTIYF
TGTGCCAGTAGTATTCGGGCAGGGGCTGGAAACACCATATATTTT
>-|TRBJ2-7|TRBV7-8|TRBD2
CASSSSGTHYYEQYF
TGTGCCAGCAGCTCTAGCGGGACTCACTACTACGAGCAGTACTTC
>once|TRBJ1-6|TRBV5-6|-
CASSPTGDNSPLHF
TGTGCCAGCAGCCCCACGGGGGATAATTCACCCCTCCACTTT
>few|TRBJ1-2|TRBV5-1|TRBD1
CASSLDRGIGGYTF
TGCGCCAGCAGCTTGGACAGGGGAATCGGTGGCTACACCTTC
>-|TRBJ1-2|TRBV6-6|-
CASEPSRGRGYGYTF
TGTGCCAGCGAACCTTCCAGGGGTAGGGGCTATGGCTACACCTTC
>-|TRBJ2-7|TRBV5-8|-
CASSLGQGPFEQYF
TGTGCCAGCAGCTTGGGGCAGGGGCCGTTCGAGCAGTACTTC
>-|TRBJ1-1|TRBV12-5|TRBD1
CASGLKSGGYYTEAFF
TGTGCTAGTGGTTTGAAATCAGGGGGCTACTACACTGAAGCTTTCTTT
>-|TRBJ2-1|TRBV4-2|-
CASSHPTSRYNEQFF
TGTGCCAGCAGCCATCCTACTAGCCGCTACAATGAGCAGTTCTTC
>once|TRBJ1-5|TRBV30|TRBD1
CAWSRGQGNQPQHF
TGTGCCTGGAGCCGGGGACAGGGGAATCAGCCCCAGCATTTT
>-|TRBJ2-3|TRBV11-2|TRBD1
CASSADRGMATQYF
TGTGCCAGCAGCGCGGACAGGGGGATGGCTACGCAGTATTTT
>-|TRBJ1-5|TRBV5-5|-
CASSFGGNQPQHF
TGTGCCAGCAGCTTCGGTGGCAATCAGCCCCAGCATTTT
>-|TRBJ1-5|TRBV7-9|-
CASSYEGWGQPQHF
TGTGCCAGCAGCTACGAGGGATGGGGTCAGCCCCAGCATTTT
>-|TRBJ1-6|TRBV5-1|TRBD1
CASSLGSGQGITSPLHF
TGCGCCAGCAGCTTGGGGTCGGGACAGGGAATAACTTCACCCCTCCACTTT